The next 30 T cell receptor beta chains were all read from a single sample in a study of cytomegalovirus exposure and HLA in healthy donors. With 60 Vbeta and 13 Jbeta primers, the PCR was carried out. Method: immunoSEQ multiplex PCR; TCRdb's copy keeps in-frame clones and lacks some. Of 90,000 to 150,000 clones listed, over 80% are singletons. The specimen was PBMCs. All receptors come from a man in his fifties in good health and CMV-seronegative.

On this clone itself: Sequence at one end of the junction differs from germline and may be a read error. J is TRBJ2-7 and V is TRBV7-9; 7 nucleotides align to TRBD1. The length of the CDR3 is 14 residues. Germline values: CDR1 SEHNR, CDR2 FQNEAQ (reference sequence). CDR3 protein: CSSSTRTGQGEQYF. CDR3 nucleotide sequence: TGTTCCAGCAGCACTCGGACAGGCCAAGGAGAGCAGTACTTC.

The chain employs TRBV28 and TRBJ1-4; 7 positions agree with TRBD1. This CDR3 has 15 residues. Germline V CDR1 and CDR2: MDHEN, SYDVKM. Losses at the gene ends were 5 bases for V and 4 bases for J; bases not matched to a gene: 7. In DNA form, the CDR3 reads TGTGCCAGCAGTACATCGGGACAGAGTAATGAAAAACTGTTTTTT. Protein product: CASSTSGQSNEKLFF.

The J gene is TRBJ1-2, the V gene TRBV4-1; a weak D match, TRBD1 (5 bases). The germline V gene has CDR1 MGHRA and CDR2 YSYEKL. V gave up 1 base and J gave up 4 bases, with 10 bases separating them. The CDR3 covers 14 residues. The CDR3 DNA follows: TGCGCCAGCAGCCAAGTGGACATTCTCTATGGCTACACCTTC. Translating it yields CASSQVDILYGYTF.

The J gene is TRBJ1-1, the V gene TRBV28, with TRBD1 identical over 10 bases. The length of the CDR3 is 15 residues. From germline, CDR1 is MDHEN and CDR2 SYDVKM. V was pared by 5 bases and J by 4 bases, with 7 bases of the junction left unmatched. The CDR3 bases are TGTGCCAGCAGTCCACGGGACAGGGGAGGCACTGAAGCTTTCTTT. It specifies CASSPRDRGGTEAFF. Using reference TRBV28 and TRBJ1-1 for the parts outside the CDR3, the full variable domain is DVKVTQSSRYLVKRTGEKVFLECVQDMDHENMFWYRQDPGLGLRLIYFSYDVKMKEKGDIPEGYSVSREKKERFSLILESASTNQTSMYLCASSPRDRGGTEAFFGQGTRLTVV.

This rearrangement joins TRBV5-1 to TRBJ2-2; TRBD1 matches at 9 bases. The trim removed 0 bases at V and 3 bases at J, leaving 3 bases unmatched. Germline loops: CDR1 SGHRS, CDR2 YFSETQ. The CDR3 runs to 16 residues. In DNA, the CDR3 is TGCGCCAGCAGCTTGGTTGGGACAGGGTACACCGGGGAGCTGTTTTTT. Amino acids: CASSLVGTGYTGELFF.

The gene calls are TRBV7-2 and TRBJ2-1, with D possibly matching TRBD1 (6 bases). Trimming pared 7 bases from V and 4 bases from J, leaving 11 bases between. The CDR3 has 13 amino acids. The germline V gene has CDR1 SGHTA and CDR2 FQGNSA. The CDR3 here is CASTRTGYNEQFF. CDR3 nucleotide sequence: TGTGCCAGCACACGTACAGGGTACAATGAGCAGTTCTTC.

The V gene is TRBV6-1, the J gene TRBJ2-1, with 10 bases lining up with TRBD1. Trimming at V came to 4 bases and at J to 7 bases, leaving 13 bases not matched to a gene. Germline CDR1 MNHNS, CDR2 SASEGT. The CDR3 is 17 amino acids. The CDR3 loop is CASSARGRDRGRNEQFF. For the CDR3, the DNA is TGTGCCAGCAGTGCAAGGGGGAGGGACAGGGGACGGAATGAGCAGTTCTTC.

This clone came up once. The rearrangement uses TRBV2 and TRBJ2-5; 10 nucleotides align to TRBD2. The germline V gene encodes CDR1 SNHLY and CDR2 FYNNEI. CDR3 length: 14 residues. V trimming: 5 bases; J trimming: 2 bases; junction bases outside the gene matches: 2. Here the CDR3 reads CASSTSGEQETQYF. CDR3 nucleotides: TGTGCCAGCAGTACTAGCGGGGAACAAGAGACCCAGTACTTC.

This clone was picked up a small number of times. The DNA of the CDR3 is TGTGCCAGCAGTGAAGCCCTGCGGGGCCCCTACGAGCAGTACTTC. It yields the protein CASSEALRGPYEQYF. The chain links TRBV2 to TRBJ2-7; a possible D gene is TRBD2 (6 bases). This CDR3 region has 15 residues. V was cut by 0 bases and J by 2 bases, with 11 bases left in between. Germline V gene sequence: CDR1 SNHLY, CDR2 FYNNEI.

V is TRBV25-1 and J is TRBJ2-2; 7 bases fit TRBD1. V trimming: 4 bases; J trimming: 5 bases; junction bases outside the gene matches: 4. Germline V lookup: CDR1 MGHDK, CDR2 SYGVNS. The CDR3 runs to 14 residues. DNA for the CDR3: TGTGCCAGCAGTGGACCGACAGGGACCGGGGAGCTGTTTTTT. Amino acids: CASSGPTGTGELFF.

This clone came up once. The rearrangement joins TRBV28 to TRBJ2-1; D gene ambiguous. The CDR3 contains 12 residues. Deletions cut 6 bases from V and 0 bases from J, with 3 bases between. Germline-derived CDR1 and CDR2 are MDHEN and SYDVKM. The CDR3 protein is CASRSSYNEQFF. CDR3 in DNA: TGTGCCAGCAGGAGCTCCTACAATGAGCAGTTCTTC.

The CDR3 region has the DNA TGTGCCAGCAGCCGACAGGGGAGCACCGGGGAGCTGTTTTTT. It codes for CASSRQGSTGELFF. The chain joins TRBV6-5 to TRBJ2-2; TRBD1 aligns across 8 bases. The CDR3 totals 14 residues. Germline trimming cut 6 bases from V and 4 bases from J; bases unmatched to any gene: 4. Germline V lookup: CDR1 MNHEY, CDR2 SVGAGI.

The chain carries TRBV19 and TRBJ1-5, with TRBD1 matching over 7 bases. Germline loops: CDR1 LNHDA, CDR2 SQIVND (reference sequence). This CDR3 has 14 amino acids. V was clipped by 7 bases and J by 0 bases; unmatched bases: 3. The CDR3 loop is CASTTGNSNQPQHF. The CDR3 nucleotides read TGTGCCAGTACGACAGGGAATAGCAATCAGCCCCAGCATTTT.

J is TRBJ1-5 and V is TRBV12-5; TRBD1 aligns across 10 bases. The germline V gene encodes CDR1 LGHNT and CDR2 FRNRAP. The CDR3 runs to 14 residues. The V and J ends lost 6 bases and 4 bases, in that order; junction bases with no gene match: 3. The CDR3: CASGRTGGNQPQHF. CDR3 nucleotide sequence: TGTGCTAGTGGCCGGACAGGGGGGAATCAGCCCCAGCATTTT.

The V gene is TRBV6-5, the J gene TRBJ1-6, with D possibly matching TRBD1 (5 bases). This CDR3 comprises 16 residues. Germline V gene lookup returns CDR1 MNHEY and CDR2 SVGAGI. The V end was cut by 4 bases, the J end by 6 bases, with 16 bases between. This CDR3 is CASSFDRGRGNSPLHF. The CDR3 DNA sequence: TGTGCCAGCAGTTTCGATAGAGGTAGGGGTAATTCACCCCTCCACTTT.

The V gene is TRBV5-4, the J gene TRBJ1-5; D might be TRBD1 (6 bases). V lost 5 bases, J lost 5 bases, and 23 bases lay in between. CDR3 length: 17 residues. From germline, CDR1 is SGHNT and CDR2 YYREEE (reference sequence). CDR3 sequence (DNA): TGTGCCAGCAGTCGACGGGACATCCTCGGCTCGGATCAGCCCCAGCATTTT. Its protein product is CASSRRDILGSDQPQHF.

The J gene is TRBJ1-1, the V gene TRBV6-1; TRBD1 is a possible D gene (5 bases). The CDR3 is made up of 14 amino acids. V gave up 2 bases and J gave up 8 bases, with 15 bases separating them. CDR1 is MNHNS and CDR2 is SASEGT in the germline V gene. In DNA, the CDR3 is TGTGCCAGCAGTGAAAAGGGAGGGGCCCGCGAAGCTTTCTTT. Protein sequence: CASSEKGGAREAFF.

This rearrangement joins TRBV5-4 to TRBJ1-4; 8 positions agree with TRBD1. The CDR3 length is 16 residues. V lost 4 bases, J lost 2 bases, and 7 bases stayed unmatched. Germline CDR1 SGHNT, CDR2 YYREEE (reference sequence). Written as DNA, the CDR3 is TGTGCCAGCAGCCCCGGACAGGGTGGGACTAATGAAAAACTGTTTTTT. Translating it yields CASSPGQGGTNEKLFF.

The count of this clone is one. The J gene is TRBJ1-2, the V gene TRBV28; D remains unclear. Germline CDR1 is MDHEN and CDR2 is SYDVKM. The CDR3 runs 16 residues. The ends were cut back, 5 bases at V and 2 bases at J, with 18 bases in the middle. CDR3 bases: TGTGCCAGCAGTGGCATTAGGACTACCTTCAACTATGGCTACACCTTC. Protein product: CASSGIRTTFNYGYTF.

The CDR3 reads CASSSGNRDVGELFF. The CDR3 DNA sequence: TGCGCCAGCAGCTCGGGGAACAGGGATGTGGGGGAGCTGTTTTTT. The chain uses TRBV5-1 and TRBJ2-2; D is possibly TRBD1 (6 bases). Germline V gene data show CDR1 as SGHRS and CDR2 as YFSETQ. The CDR3 runs to 15 residues. Between the trimmed V and J ends, which lost 3 bases and 8 bases, there was a span of 17 bases.

This chain connects TRBV9 to TRBJ2-2; 10 bases align to TRBD1. The CDR3 extends over 16 amino acids. The germline gives CDR1 SGDLS, CDR2 YYNGEE. V shed 3 bases, J shed 4 bases, and the junction held 6 bases outside the gene matches. The CDR3 spells CASSAGQGVGTGELFF. The CDR3 nucleotides read TGTGCCAGCAGCGCAGGACAGGGGGTTGGCACCGGGGAGCTGTTTTTT.

This chain joins TRBV6-5 and TRBJ2-7; D is possibly TRBD1 (6 bases). Trimming pared 4 bases from V and 3 bases from J, leaving 16 bases between. Germline V gene data show CDR1 as MNHEY and CDR2 as SVGAGI. This CDR3 is built from 15 residues. The CDR3 here is CASSLTRDTFYEQYF. The CDR3 coding sequence is TGTGCCAGCAGTTTAACTCGGGACACTTTCTACGAGCAGTACTTC.

This chain joins TRBV7-2 and TRBJ2-7; D possibly corresponds to TRBD2 (5 bases). This CDR3 comprises 17 residues. The germline gives CDR1 SGHTA, CDR2 FQGNSA. The V and J ends lost 5 bases and 4 bases respectively, with 24 bases between them. The DNA of the CDR3 is TGTGCCAGCAGCCCGAGGGATTACGGCCCTTCGAAATACGAGCAGTACTTC. Its protein product is CASSPRDYGPSKYEQYF.

This chain connects TRBV28 to TRBJ2-2; 9 bases agree with TRBD1. The CDR3 length is 15 residues. V trimming: 6 bases; J trimming: 4 bases; junction bases outside the gene matches: 6. Per germline, CDR1 MDHEN and CDR2 SYDVKM. The CDR3 DNA reads as TGTGCCAGCAGACCGGGACAGGGCCCCACCGGGGAGCTGTTTTTT. It yields the protein CASRPGQGPTGELFF.

This CDR3 reads CSTGLQETQYF. In DNA, the CDR3 is TGCAGTACCGGTCTACAAGAGACCCAGTACTTC. This chain links TRBV20-1 with TRBJ2-5; D not resolved. Germline V CDR1 and CDR2: DFQATT, SNEGSKA (reference sequence). The V end lost 8 bases, the J end lost 2 bases, and 9 bases lay between the germline ends. The CDR3 is 11 amino acids.

This chain joins TRBV13 and TRBJ2-1; D is possibly TRBD2 (5 bases). The CDR3 contains 13 residues. Trimming shortened V by 4 bases and J by 5 bases, and 9 bases separated the two germline ends. Germline V gives CDR1 PRHDT, CDR2 FYEKMQ (reference sequence). For the CDR3, the DNA is TGTGCCAGCAGCTCGGACTTGAACAATGAGCAGTTCTTC. Protein product: CASSSDLNNEQFF. The full variable domain, completed using reference TRBV13 and TRBJ2-1, is AAGVIQSPRHLIKEKRETATLKCYPIPRHDTVYWYQQGPGQDPQFLISFYEKMQSDKGSIPDRFSAQQFSDYHSELNMSSLELGDSALYFCASSSDLNNEQFFGPGTRLTVL.

The gene calls are TRBV18 and TRBJ2-2; 7 nucleotides line up with TRBD1. Germline lookup yields CDR1 KGHSH and CDR2 LQKENI. The CDR3 has 15 residues. J was trimmed by 4 bases and V by 4 bases; bases with no gene match: 6. The CDR3, as DNA: TGTGCCAGCTCACTGGGACAGCGATCCACCGGGGAGCTGTTTTTT. This gives the protein CASSLGQRSTGELFF.

V and J are TRBV18 and TRBJ2-7; a possible D gene is TRBD2 (5 bases). The germline gives CDR1 KGHSH, CDR2 LQKENI. Between the trimmed V and J ends, which lost 3 bases and 12 bases, there was a span of 18 bases. The CDR3 is 13 amino acids. The CDR3 DNA reads TGTGCCAGCTCACCTGTGACTGTGGGAGAGTCGTACTTC. Amino acid sequence: CASSPVTVGESYF. The full variable domain, completed using reference TRBV18 and TRBJ2-7, is NAGVMQNPRHLVRRRGQEARLRCSPMKGHSHVYWYRQLPEEGLKFMVYLQKENIIDESGMPKERFSAEFPKEGPSILRIQQVVRGDSAAYFCASSPVTVGESYFGPGTRLTVT.

J is TRBJ2-1 and V is TRBV9; D gene ambiguous. The CDR3 consists of 19 residues. The germline V and J ends were trimmed by 0 bases and 5 bases, with 24 bases remaining between them. The germline CDR1 and CDR2 sequences are SGDLS and YYNGEE. The CDR3 region has the DNA TGTGCCAGCAGCGTAGATCCTAACTCCGCATTGCCCAATGACAATGAGCAGTTCTTC. Residues: CASSVDPNSALPNDNEQFF.

The chain recombines TRBV25-1 with TRBJ1-5; D unclear. The CDR3 contains 12 residues. With 5 bases removed from V and 6 bases from J, the gap between germline ends came to 8 bases. The germline CDR1 and CDR2 sequences are MGHDK and SYGVNS. The CDR3 bases are TGTGCCAGCAGTCCCCCTATTCAGCCCCAGCATTTT. Translation: CASSPPIQPQHF. Based on the CDR3 plus reference TRBV25-1 and TRBJ1-5, the full variable domain is EADIYQTPRYLVIGTGKKITLECSQTMGHDKMYWYQQDPGMELHLIHYSYGVNSTEKGDLSSESTVSRIRTEHFPLTLESARPSHTSQYLCASSPPIQPQHFGDGTRLSIL.